This TCR beta chain originates from a study of regulatory T cells in long-lasting Graves disease. V shed 5 bases and J shed 5 bases, with 16 bases lying between them. The CDR3 extends over 14 amino acids. Per germline, CDR1 DFQATT and CDR2 SNEGSKA (reference sequence). This clonotype has at least ten counts. As to time point: newly diagnosed GD, antithyroid drugs for less than 3 months. The TCR library used RNA extracted from PBMCs. iRepertoire HTBI primers and Arm-PCR of CDR3 regions built TCR beta libraries. Via MiXCR, TCRdb re-called the multiplex PCR reads, giving one row per CDR3 protein. The sample lists 300,000 to 450,000 distinct CDR3 sequences, 15% occurring once.

The sample in question was peripheral blood mononuclear cells (PBMCs), obtained at new diagnosis, from a patient treated with antithyroid drugs. V is TRBV20-1 and J is TRBJ2-1; D possibly corresponds to TRBD2 (5 bases). The clonotype originates from a female donor with Graves disease. CDR3 DNA: TGCAGTGCTGAGAGCGGCACCGACAACAATGAGCAGTTCTTC. It is translated as CSAESGTDNNEQFF.